Described below is a single TCR beta chain sequence and its context. What it binds is unknown. Indicated treatment: oral pan-JAK inhibitor, 5-10 mg twice daily. T lymphocytes (CD4+ and CD8+) were sorted from PBMCs. Once RNA had been extracted, it was reverse transcribed into cDNA to act as the sequencing template. The method was immunoSEQ multiplex PCR; TCRdb's version includes in-frame clones alone and lacks a portion of them. Of 200,000 or so clones in the sample, around two fifths were seen once. The sample belongs to a study of CD8+ T cells in alopecia areata. Study details: Each of the treated patients was given oral tofacitinib, 5 to 10 mg twice daily, for moderate-to-severe alopecia areata. Scoring of treated patients' severity used the percentage of affected scalp area.

Germline-derived CDR1 and CDR2 are KGHSH and LQKENI. V lost 0 bases and J lost 0; bases outside the gene matches: 2. The CDR3 runs to 17 residues. General study findings and limits: One nonresponder makes the tie between baseline CD8+ expansion and response uncertain.

The sequencing here drew on CD4+ T cells sorted from blood, taken at approximately week 31, from a patient treated with tofacitinib. This TCR was recovered from a human donor with alopecia areata. This chain uses TRBV18 with TRBJ2-6; 7 bases agree with TRBD1. The CDR3 here is CASSPPGQASGANVLTF. The DNA for the CDR3 is TGTGCCAGCTCACCACCTGGACAGGCCTCTGGGGCCAACGTCCTGACTTTC.